This entry concerns a single T cell receptor beta chain. Its antigen is undetermined. The junction and the germline gene differ at one end; a read error may be behind it. This sample also contains other DNA sequences that code for the same CDR3. When replicate PCRs were run on unsorted PBMC, they used approximately 300 ng DNA, approximately 28,000 T cell genomes. Some clones are missing from TCRdb's copy, which holds only in-frame ones; the method was immunoSEQ multiplex PCR. Among approximately 500,000 clones listed, roughly 80% were seen once. This sample was included in a study of shared clonotypes between healthy human individuals. Findings of the study overall: The low donor count limited represented genetic and exposure-history diversity. Read depth was anticipated to influence clonotype sharing among donors. Blood was the sole source, and tissue repertoires probably differ.

The CDR3 covers 16 residues. CDR1 is MNHNY, CDR2 SVGAGI, per germline (reference sequence). The chain joins TRBV6-6 to TRBJ2-7, with TRBD2 identical over 8 bases. The sample consisted of PBMCs. The receptor was derived from a woman between 35 and 50 years old in good health. Some clones in this sample may be carry-over from other donors' samples. CDR3 sequence reads: CASSYTASGSSYERYF. The DNA of the CDR3 is TGTGCCAGCAGTTACACGGCCAGCGGGAGCTCCTACGAGCGGTACTTC.